The 19 T cell receptor beta chains below all came from one sample that was sequenced in a study of shared clonotypes between healthy human individuals. Data came from immunoSEQ multiplex PCR; TCRdb stores just in-frame clones and leaves some out. The sample lists just over 2,000,000 clones, roughly 94% occurring once. The sequencing sample was made of naive CD4+ T cells sorted from blood. Subset here: CD45RA+ positively selected. Every receptor here comes from a man younger than 35 in good health.

V gene TRBV7-8 combines with J gene TRBJ2-7, with D uncertain. V was cut by 5 bases and J by 0 bases, with 14 bases left in between. CDR1 and CDR2 (germline): SGHVS, FQNEAQ. The CDR3 covers 15 residues. The CDR3: CASSAMAGSSYEQYF. For the CDR3, the DNA is TGTGCCAGCAGCGCTATGGCAGGCAGCTCCTACGAGCAGTACTTC.

The chain recombines TRBV30 with TRBJ1-6, with TRBD1 as a possible D gene (5 bases). V dropped 2 bases and J dropped 9 bases, with 17 bases sitting between them. Germline V gene sequence: CDR1 GTSNPN, CDR2 SVGIG (reference sequence). The CDR3 spans 15 residues. The CDR3 region has the DNA TGTGCCTGGAGTCCTCTGCAGGGTGGCGTTTCACCCCTCCACTTT. It codes for CAWSPLQGGVSPLHF.

This clone was found a few times. This chain joins TRBV7-9 and TRBJ2-4, with D uncertain. The CDR3 length is 16 residues. V was trimmed by 2 bases and J by 1 base, leaving 12 bases between them. Germline V gives CDR1 SEHNR, CDR2 FQNEAQ (reference sequence). CDR3 sequence reads: CASSLWVVMAKNIQYF. In nucleotides, the CDR3 is TGTGCCAGCAGCTTATGGGTGGTGATGGCCAAAAACATTCAGTACTTC. The full variable domain, completed using reference TRBV7-9 and TRBJ2-4, is DTGVSQNPRHKITKRGQNVTFRCDPISEHNRLYWYRQTLGQGPEFLTYFQNEAQLEKSRLLSDRFSAERPKGSFSTLEIQRTEQGDSAMYLCASSLWVVMAKNIQYFGAGTRLSVL.

The chain uses TRBV4-3 and TRBJ1-2; D gene ambiguous. The CDR3 sequence is 14 residues long. Germline V gene lookup returns CDR1 LGHNA and CDR2 YSLEER. The germline V and J ends were trimmed by 0 bases and 5 bases, with 10 bases remaining between them. CDR3 sequence: CASSQEKDIYGYTF. CDR3 nucleotide sequence: TGCGCCAGCAGCCAAGAAAAGGATATTTATGGCTACACCTTC.

CDR3 in DNA: TGTGCCAGCTCACCAGGGCAGGAACATCAGCCCCAGCATTTT. It encodes CASSPGQEHQPQHF. The rearrangement joins TRBV18 to TRBJ1-5; D is uncertain. This CDR3 has 14 amino acids. CDR1 KGHSH and CDR2 LQKENI come from the germline V gene. The ends were cut back, 2 bases at V and 5 bases at J, with 10 bases in the middle. Supplemented by reference TRBV18 and TRBJ1-5, the full variable domain reads NAGVMQNPRHLVRRRGQEARLRCSPMKGHSHVYWYRQLPEEGLKFMVYLQKENIIDESGMPKERFSAEFPKEGPSILRIQQVVRGDSAAYFCASSPGQEHQPQHFGDGTRLSIL.

The chain has TRBV5-1 and TRBJ2-5; 11 bases agree with TRBD2. The J segment lost 0 bases and the V segment lost 0 bases, leaving 4 bases of the junction unmatched. The CDR3 runs to 17 residues. Germline assignment: CDR1 SGHRS and CDR2 YFSETQ. The CDR3 DNA reads as TGCGCCAGCAGCTTGGTACTAGCGGGGGTGTACCAAGAGACCCAGTACTTC. This gives the protein CASSLVLAGVYQETQYF.

The chain has TRBV6-1 and TRBJ2-5, with TRBD2 identical over 7 bases. The CDR3 runs to 13 residues. V dropped 4 bases and J dropped 2; count of bases not matched to a gene: 1. Germline loops: CDR1 MNHNS, CDR2 SASEGT. The CDR3 reads CASSVLAQETQYF. The CDR3 DNA sequence: TGTGCCAGCAGTGTACTAGCGCAAGAGACCCAGTACTTC.

This clone is a singleton in its sample. V and J are TRBV30 and TRBJ1-2, with a possible D match to TRBD1 (6 bases). The V gene's germline CDR1 is GTSNPN and CDR2 SVGIG (reference sequence). Trimming removed 4 bases at V and 5 bases at J, with 14 bases between. CDR3 length: 13 residues. This chain's CDR3 is CAWMLTGMYGYTF. The CDR3 DNA follows: TGTGCCTGGATGTTAACAGGGATGTATGGCTACACCTTC.

This rearrangement joins TRBV10-1 to TRBJ2-1, with D hard to call. The CDR3 has 14 amino acids. Germline CDR1 and CDR2: WNHNN and SYGVQD (reference sequence). V lost 4 bases and J lost 6, with 13 bases in between. The CDR3 region has the DNA TGCGCCAGCAGTGGAGAAGCTACACTCAATGAGCAGTTCTTC. It is translated as CASSGEATLNEQFF.

The chain carries TRBV6-5 and TRBJ2-2, with D hard to call. The CDR3 is 15 amino acids. V lost 6 bases and J lost 5, with 16 bases in between. Germline V gene lookup returns CDR1 MNHEY and CDR2 SVGAGI. The CDR3 nucleotides read TGTGCCAGCAGCCGCGGTGGGGTCACTACCGGGGAGCTGTTTTTT. Its protein product is CASSRGGVTTGELFF.

V gene TRBV19 combines with J gene TRBJ1-1; D is undetermined. There are 13 residues in the CDR3. Germline loops: CDR1 LNHDA, CDR2 SQIVND (reference sequence). Deletions cut 0 bases from V and 4 bases from J, with 6 bases between. The CDR3 DNA is TGTGCCAGTAGTATAGATCTTGGCACTGAAGCTTTCTTT. This sequence encodes CASSIDLGTEAFF.

In its sample, this clone was seen once. V is TRBV5-1 and J is TRBJ2-3, with D perhaps matching TRBD2 (5 bases). Germline V gene data show CDR1 as SGHRS and CDR2 as YFSETQ. The V gene lost 4 bases and the J gene lost 1 base, with 16 bases spanning the gap. This CDR3 comprises 16 residues. The CDR3 region has the DNA TGCGCCAGCAGCCCTAGCCCTTCGAGGGGCACAGATACGCAGTATTTT. Amino acid sequence: CASSPSPSRGTDTQYF.

V usage is TRBV7-2 and J usage is TRBJ2-6; no firm D call. Looked up from germline, CDR1 is SGHTA and CDR2 is FQGNSA. This CDR3 region has 16 residues. V was cut by 2 bases and J by 0 bases, with 8 bases left in between. This CDR3 reads CASSLRPLSGANVLTF. CDR3 bases: TGTGCCAGCAGCTTACGGCCTCTCTCTGGGGCCAACGTCCTGACTTTC.

Turning to this clone: The same CDR3 arises from other DNA sequences in this sample as well. The DNA for the CDR3 is TGTGCCAGCAGCTTAGATGGCGGGCTTAGCTCCTACGAGCAGTACTTC. Protein: CASSLDGGLSSYEQYF. The chain couples TRBV7-2 to TRBJ2-7; tentative D call: TRBD2 (5 bases). The CDR3 extends over 16 amino acids. V was cut by 1 base and J by 0 bases, with 13 bases left in between. The germline gives CDR1 SGHTA, CDR2 FQGNSA.

The CDR3 sequence: CASSFPQGASFF. CDR3 DNA sequence: TGTGCCAGCAGCTTTCCGCAGGGGGCTTCTTTCTTT. This rearrangement joins TRBV7-9 to TRBJ1-1, with 8 bases aligning to TRBD1. Germline V gene data show CDR1 as SEHNR and CDR2 as FQNEAQ (reference sequence). The CDR3 is made up of 12 amino acids. V trimming: 3 bases; J trimming: 12 bases; junction bases outside the gene matches: 6.

The rearrangement links TRBV7-9 to TRBJ2-3, with D possibly TRBD1 on 7 matching bases. Germline loops: CDR1 SEHNR, CDR2 FQNEAQ (reference sequence). The CDR3 consists of 15 residues. V was cut by 3 bases and J by 8 bases, with 18 bases left in between. As DNA, the CDR3 is TGTGCCAGCAGCTTGGATCAGGGGGGAGCGGGTACGCAGTATTTT. Protein product: CASSLDQGGAGTQYF.

This clone was seen once. The J gene is TRBJ2-6, the V gene TRBV7-9; D ambiguous. With 3 bases removed from V and 5 bases from J, the gap between germline ends came to 8 bases. The length of the CDR3 is 14 residues. Germline values: CDR1 SEHNR, CDR2 FQNEAQ (reference sequence). The CDR3 region is CASSLEQRANVLTF. The CDR3 nucleotides read TGTGCCAGCAGCTTGGAACAGAGGGCCAACGTCCTGACTTTC.

The chain couples TRBV6-5 to TRBJ2-7, with D perhaps TRBD1 (6 bases). V lost 4 bases to trimming and J lost 4 bases, with 11 bases between them. The CDR3 length is 13 residues. Germline CDR1 is MNHEY and CDR2 is SVGAGI. The CDR3 sequence: CASSSKTGYEQYF. The CDR3 DNA follows: TGTGCCAGCAGTTCCAAAACAGGGTACGAGCAGTACTTC.

The rearrangement uses TRBV7-2 and TRBJ1-3; D is undetermined. Germline V gives CDR1 SGHTA, CDR2 FQGNSA. V lost 4 bases to trimming and J lost 6 bases, with 16 bases between them. This CDR3 has 15 amino acids. CDR3: CASSSPDWRQNTIYF. The CDR3 DNA reads as TGTGCCAGCAGCTCCCCGGATTGGAGGCAAAACACCATATATTTT.